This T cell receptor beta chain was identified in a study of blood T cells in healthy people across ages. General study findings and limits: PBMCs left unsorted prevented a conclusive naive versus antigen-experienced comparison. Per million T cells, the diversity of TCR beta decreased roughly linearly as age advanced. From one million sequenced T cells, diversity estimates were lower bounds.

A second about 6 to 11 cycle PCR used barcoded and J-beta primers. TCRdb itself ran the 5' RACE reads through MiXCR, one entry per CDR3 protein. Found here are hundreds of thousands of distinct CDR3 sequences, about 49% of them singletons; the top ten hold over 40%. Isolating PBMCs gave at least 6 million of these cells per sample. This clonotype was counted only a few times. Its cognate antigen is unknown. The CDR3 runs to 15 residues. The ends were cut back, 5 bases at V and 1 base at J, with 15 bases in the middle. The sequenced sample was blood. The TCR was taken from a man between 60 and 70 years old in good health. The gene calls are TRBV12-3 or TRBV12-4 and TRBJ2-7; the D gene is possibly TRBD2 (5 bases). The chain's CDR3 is CASSPQPLASYEQYF. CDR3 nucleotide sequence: TGTGCCAGCAGTCCCCAGCCGCTAGCTTCCTACGAGCAGTACTTC.